The 5 T cell receptor beta chains listed next were all sequenced from one sample in a study of post-analysis software for immune sequencing data. Findings and limits, study-wide: Patients used several TRBV segments, including TRBV5-6, TRBV5-1 and TRBV20-1, more often than controls.

Antigen specificity for these receptors is unknown. Incorporated into the TCR beta cDNA libraries were unique molecular identifiers, which served to reduce PCR and sequencing biases. TCRdb re-derived calls from the PCR reads in MiXCR, one entry per CDR3 protein. This sample has roughly 800,000 distinct CDR3 sequences, with roughly 50% found just once. Material: blood. These receptors were obtained from a girl aged 5-17 years with multiple sclerosis.

The chain couples TRBV24-1 to TRBJ1-2; 7 bases agree with TRBD1. This CDR3 is built from 14 residues. In germline, CDR1 is KGHDR, CDR2 SFDVKD. V gave up 2 bases and J gave up 5 bases; unmatched junction bases: 4. Here the CDR3 reads CATSDSGQQYGYTF. In nucleotides, the CDR3 is TGTGCCACCAGTGATTCGGGACAGCAGTATGGCTACACCTTC.

The V gene is TRBV7-6, the J gene TRBJ2-1, with 7 bases fitting TRBD2. The CDR3 sequence is 15 residues long. Germline V CDR1 and CDR2: SGHVS, FNYEAQ. V lost 2 bases and J lost 7; bases outside the gene matches: 8. The CDR3 spells CASSLNSASGNEQFF. CDR3 bases: TGTGCCAGCAGCTTAAATTCGGCTAGCGGAAATGAGCAGTTCTTC. The complete variable domain, with remaining parts taken from reference TRBV7-6 and TRBJ2-1, reads GAGVSQSPRYKVTKRGQDVALRCDPISGHVSLYWYRQALGQGPEFLTYFNYEAQQDKSGLPNDRFSAERPEGSISTLTIQRTEQRDSAMYRCASSLNSASGNEQFFGPGTRLTVL.

In this sample, this clonotype turned up once. The gene calls are TRBV5-1 and TRBJ2-1, with TRBD2 matching over 15 bases. Germline-derived CDR1 and CDR2 are SGHRS and YFSETQ. The CDR3 is made up of 18 amino acids. The junction had 7 bases not matched to a gene; V was cut back by 1 base and J by 5 bases. In DNA, the CDR3 is TGCGCCAGCAGCTTGTTTCGGACTAGCGGGAGGGGGAACAATGAGCAGTTCTTC. It is translated as CASSLFRTSGRGNNEQFF.

V is TRBV5-1 and J is TRBJ2-3; TRBD1 aligns across 11 bases. Trimming cost V 5 bases and J 4 bases; bases outside gene matches: 12. This CDR3 is 17 amino acids long. In germline, CDR1 is SGHRS, CDR2 YFSETQ. The DNA of the CDR3 is TGCGCCAGCAGTTTGACGGACAGGGGGCGAGTATCAGATACGCAGTATTTT. It is translated as CASSLTDRGRVSDTQYF.

This clonotype came up a few times. The chain combines TRBV12-3 or TRBV12-4 with TRBJ2-1; the match to TRBD1 covers 9 bases. This CDR3 spans 17 amino acids. Trimming at V came to 6 bases and at J to 2 bases, leaving 11 bases not matched to a gene. This CDR3 is CASSRGTGIGAYNEQFF. The CDR3 coding sequence is TGTGCCAGCAGCCGCGGGACAGGGATTGGGGCCTACAATGAGCAGTTCTTC.